Presented here are 25 T cell receptor beta chains from one specimen sequenced in a study of blood T cell repertoires in COVID-19. Measured with immunoSEQ multiplex PCR; TCRdb has only the in-frame clones, and not every one. The sample includes over 200,000 clones, 75% to 90% of them seen just once. Input material: peripheral blood. All receptors come from a man aged 55 to 70 who had recovered from COVID-19.

The chain uses TRBV19 and TRBJ2-7; TRBD2 agrees at 7 bases. The CDR3 is 15 amino acids. Germline lookup yields CDR1 LNHDA and CDR2 SQIVND (reference sequence). V gave up 5 bases and J gave up 5 bases; unmatched junction bases: 12. This CDR3 is CASSSRGSGKDEQYF. CDR3 in DNA: TGTGCCAGTAGTTCCCGGGGCAGCGGGAAGGACGAGCAGTACTTC. The full variable domain, completed using reference TRBV19 and TRBJ2-7, is DGGITQSPKYLFRKEGQNVTLSCEQNLNHDAMYWYRQDPGQGLRLIYYSQIVNDFQKGDIAEGYSVSREKKESFPLTVTSAQKNPTAFYLCASSSRGSGKDEQYFGPGTRLTVT.

This clone was counted ten times or more. This chain uses TRBV6-6 with TRBJ2-7, with D unresolved. The CDR3 has 14 amino acids. Germline CDR1 and CDR2: MNHNY and SVGAGI (reference sequence). Trimming stripped 4 bases from V and 7 bases from J, with 17 bases between. DNA of the CDR3: TGTGCCAGCAGTTCCTTCCTTGTTTCGGGTGAGCAGTACTTC. This codes for CASSSFLVSGEQYF.

This chain links TRBV11-3 with TRBJ2-7; 7 bases match TRBD1. V was clipped by 5 bases and J by 5 bases; unmatched bases: 9. The CDR3 length is 14 residues. CDR1 is SGHNT, CDR2 YENEEA, per germline. The DNA for the CDR3 is TGTGCCAGCAGCCTGAGACAGGGTGGCGACGAGCAGTACTTC. Translating it yields CASSLRQGGDEQYF. Full variable domain (missing parts from reference TRBV11-3 and TRBJ2-7): EAGVVQSPRYKIIEKKQPVAFWCNPISGHNTLYWYLQNLGQGPELLIRYENEEAVDDSQLPKDRFSAERLKGVDSTLKIQPAELGDSAVYLCASSLRQGGDEQYFGPGTRLTVT.

The chain joins TRBV7-9 to TRBJ2-3; D ambiguous. The CDR3 totals 15 residues. Trimming cost V 2 bases and J 5 bases, with 14 bases left between them. Germline V gene data show CDR1 as SEHNR and CDR2 as FQNEAQ (reference sequence). The DNA for the CDR3 is TGTGCCAGCAGCTTATCCGGTCCCCCCCAAGATACGCAGTATTTT. Translation gives CASSLSGPPQDTQYF.

Only a few counts were recorded for this clone. This CDR3 is CASSPAGLAADTQYF. The CDR3 DNA follows: TGTGCCAGCAGCCCCGCCGGACTAGCGGCAGATACGCAGTATTTT. This rearrangement joins TRBV4-2 to TRBJ2-3, with TRBD2 matching over 10 bases. CDR3 length: 15 amino acids. Germline trimming cut 4 bases from V and 4 bases from J; bases unmatched to any gene: 5. In germline, CDR1 is LGHNA, CDR2 YNFKEQ.

A few counts support this clone. This chain links TRBV14 with TRBJ1-2; possible D gene TRBD1, 5 bases. V shed 4 bases and J shed 2 bases, with 17 bases lying between them. This CDR3 contains 16 residues. The V gene's germline CDR1 is SGHDN and CDR2 FVKESK. The CDR3 loop reads CASSPRPGRSNYGYTF. The CDR3, as DNA: TGTGCCAGCAGCCCTCGGCCAGGGAGGTCGAACTATGGCTACACCTTC.

J is TRBJ1-4 and V is TRBV5-1; 7 nucleotides match TRBD1. V was pared by 0 bases and J by 3 bases, with 5 bases of the junction left unmatched. The germline CDR1 and CDR2 sequences are SGHRS and YFSETQ. There are 16 residues in the CDR3. The CDR3 loop is CASSLEGARPNEKLFF. In DNA form, the CDR3 reads TGCGCCAGCAGCTTGGAGGGGGCACGGCCTAATGAAAAACTGTTTTTT.

The genes are TRBV7-3 and TRBJ2-7; maybe TRBD1 (5 bases). Trimming took 5 bases from V and 5 from J, leaving 19 bases between them. Germline V lookup: CDR1 SGHTA, CDR2 FQGTGA. The CDR3 loop spans 15 amino acids. The CDR3 region is CASSPRPQGINEQYF. In DNA form, the CDR3 reads TGTGCCAGCAGCCCGCGGCCCCAGGGCATCAACGAGCAGTACTTC. The whole variable domain, filled in from reference TRBV7-3 and TRBJ2-7, reads GAGVSQTPSNKVTEKGKYVELRCDPISGHTALYWYRQSLGQGPEFLIYFQGTGAADDSGLPNDRFFAVRPEGSVSTLKIQRTERGDSAVYLCASSPRPQGINEQYFGPGTRLTVT.

CDR3 sequence reads: CASSLAGGDRGLGAYEQYF. CDR3 bases: TGTGCCAGCAGCTTAGCGGGAGGGGACAGGGGACTAGGTGCCTACGAGCAGTACTTC. The chain is built from TRBV7-9 and TRBJ2-7; TRBD1 aligns across 10 bases. Germline values: CDR1 SEHNR, CDR2 FQNEAQ (reference sequence). This CDR3 region has 19 residues. V gave up 0 bases and J gave up 2 bases; unmatched junction bases: 13.

This clone was detected a few times. CDR3 amino acids: CASGGPKTGLFYEQYF. The CDR3 region has the DNA TGTGCCAGCGGCGGCCCCAAAACAGGGCTCTTCTACGAGCAGTACTTC. This chain links TRBV2 with TRBJ2-7, with D possibly TRBD1 on 6 matching bases. V gave up 8 bases and J gave up 3 bases, with 23 bases separating them. The CDR3 spans 16 residues. From germline, CDR1 is SNHLY and CDR2 FYNNEI. Together with reference TRBV2 and TRBJ2-7, the CDR3 gives the full variable domain: EPEVTQTPSHQVTQMGQEVILRCVPISNHLYFYWYRQILGQKVEFLVSFYNNEISEKSEIFDDQFSVERPDGSNFTLKIRSTKLEDSAMYFCASGGPKTGLFYEQYFGPGTRLTVT.

This rearrangement joins TRBV19 to TRBJ2-5; maybe TRBD2 (6 bases). Trimming pared 7 bases from V and 9 bases from J, leaving 18 bases between. The V gene's germline CDR1 is LNHDA and CDR2 SQIVND (reference sequence). The CDR3 sequence is 13 residues long. The CDR3 nucleotides read TGTGCCAGTACCCCTAGTCGGGGGTCGGCCCAGTACTTC. Its protein product is CASTPSRGSAQYF.

The chain recombines TRBV5-6 with TRBJ2-7; a weak D match, TRBD1 (5 bases). V lost 1 base and J 0 bases, leaving 14 bases between the germline ends. The CDR3 is made up of 16 amino acids. The germline CDR1 and CDR2 sequences are SGHDT and YYEEEE. CDR3 sequence (DNA): TGTGCCAGCAGCTTGTCTAACTGGGGCTTCTCCTACGAGCAGTACTTC. Amino acids: CASSLSNWGFSYEQYF.

The chain employs TRBV19 and TRBJ1-2; 8 positions agree with TRBD1. The CDR3 sequence is 14 residues long. CDR1 is LNHDA and CDR2 is SQIVND in the germline V gene (reference sequence). J was trimmed by 2 bases and V by 3 bases; bases with no gene match: 2. The CDR3 loop is CASSIGQGNYGYTF. Written as DNA, the CDR3 is TGTGCCAGTAGTATTGGACAGGGAAACTATGGCTACACCTTC.

This clone occurred once. The J gene is TRBJ1-4, the V gene TRBV6-2 or TRBV6-3; the match to TRBD1 covers 9 bases. This CDR3 region has 14 residues. Germline V gene sequence: CDR1 MNHEY, CDR2 SVGEGT. V was pared by 6 bases and J by 8 bases, with 7 bases of the junction left unmatched. CDR3 DNA sequence: TGTGCCAGCAGCTCCCCGGACAGGGGAGAAAAACTGTTTTTT. This codes for CASSSPDRGEKLFF.

The V call is TRBV19, the J call TRBJ2-1; 10 bases agree with TRBD2. The CDR3 totals 16 residues. V shed 7 bases, J shed 4 bases, and the junction held 10 bases outside the gene matches. CDR1 and CDR2 from the germline V gene are LNHDA and SQIVND (reference sequence). CDR3 in DNA: TGTGCCAGTACCTGGACTAGCGGAGGGGGATACAATGAGCAGTTCTTC. Translated, it gives CASTWTSGGGYNEQFF.

The chain joins TRBV6-6 to TRBJ1-2, with D possibly matching TRBD1 (6 bases). Per the germline V gene, CDR1 is MNHNY and CDR2 is SVGAGI (reference sequence). V lost 8 bases to trimming and J lost 8 bases, with 24 bases between them. This CDR3 contains 15 residues. CDR3 bases: TGTGCCAGCTATCAATGGGGAACAGGGAGTGAAGGCTACACCTTC. Its protein is CASYQWGTGSEGYTF.

V is TRBV29-1 and J is TRBJ1-1, with 7 bases that match TRBD1. This CDR3 is built from 14 residues. Trimming at V came to 3 bases and at J to 3 bases, leaving 7 bases not matched to a gene. Germline-derived CDR1 and CDR2 are SQVTM and ANQGSEA. DNA of the CDR3: TGCAGCGTTGAGCAAGGGGGCCGGGACACTGAAGCTTTCTTT. Its protein is CSVEQGGRDTEAFF.

The chain employs TRBV18 and TRBJ2-7; tentatively, D is TRBD1 (6 bases). Trimming pared 5 bases from V and 1 base from J, leaving 6 bases between. Germline CDR1 KGHSH, CDR2 LQKENI. The CDR3 is made up of 12 amino acids. CDR3 sequence (DNA): TGTGCCAGCTCAACAGGGTCCTACGAGCAGTACTTC. It encodes CASSTGSYEQYF.

The gene calls are TRBV27 and TRBJ1-1, with D perhaps TRBD1 (5 bases). Trimming took off 6 bases at V and 5 bases at J, with 19 bases between the two ends. The V gene's germline CDR1 is MNHEY and CDR2 SMNVEV (reference sequence). The CDR3 runs to 15 residues. CDR3 amino acids: CASSSLGGRSTEAFF. DNA for the CDR3: TGTGCCAGCAGCTCCTTGGGGGGGAGGAGTACTGAAGCTTTCTTT.

The chain uses TRBV7-2 and TRBJ1-5; D call uncertain. Germline values: CDR1 SGHTA, CDR2 FQGNSA. Trimming removed 11 bases from V and 2 bases from J, with 13 bases in between. CDR3 length: 13 amino acids. The CDR3 nucleotides are TGTGCCTCTTCCTGGGCAGGCAATCAGCCCCAGCATTTT. Protein: CASSWAGNQPQHF.

The rearrangement uses TRBV7-3 and TRBJ2-5, with a weak D call TRBD1 (6 bases). V shed 3 bases and J shed 7 bases, with 18 bases lying between them. The CDR3 is made up of 15 amino acids. The germline gives CDR1 SGHTA, CDR2 FQGTGA. The CDR3 bases are TGTGCCAGCAGCTTCTTCACGCCGGGCAGGGGGACCCAGTACTTC. It codes for CASSFFTPGRGTQYF.

The chain combines TRBV6-5 with TRBJ2-7, with TRBD1 matching over 8 bases. The length of the CDR3 is 13 residues. After removal of 5 bases from V and 5 bases from J, the junction contained 5 bases not matched to a gene. The germline CDR1 and CDR2 sequences are MNHEY and SVGAGI. For the CDR3, the DNA is TGTGCCAGCAGTCGACAGGGGATCAACGAGCAGTACTTC. It specifies CASSRQGINEQYF.

The chain recombines TRBV9 with TRBJ2-5; the match to TRBD2 covers 10 bases. Trimming took 3 bases from V and 5 from J; bases not matched to a gene: 7. Germline loops: CDR1 SGDLS, CDR2 YYNGEE. CDR3 size: 15 residues. The DNA for the CDR3 is TGTGCCAGCAGCGCAAAGAGCGGGGGGGCGGAGACCCAGTACTTC. Its protein product is CASSAKSGGAETQYF.

This chain links TRBV6-6 with TRBJ2-5; possibly TRBD2 for D (5 bases). Deletions cut 10 bases from V and 2 bases from J, with 17 bases between. CDR1 and CDR2 from the germline V gene are MNHNY and SVGAGI (reference sequence). This CDR3 region has 14 residues. CDR3 sequence (DNA): TGTGCCATCCAAATGAGATCGGGGCAAGAGACCCAGTACTTC. Its translation is CAIQMRSGQETQYF.

This rearrangement joins TRBV6-5 to TRBJ2-7, with TRBD1 matching 8 bases. Germline V CDR1 and CDR2: MNHEY, SVGAGI. V was clipped by 6 bases and J by 4 bases; unmatched bases: 8. The CDR3 contains 14 residues. In DNA, the CDR3 is TGTGCCAGCAGCCCCGACAGGGGCCGTTACGAGCAGTACTTC. Translation: CASSPDRGRYEQYF.